A selection of T cell receptor beta chains follows, all from one sample in a study of identical twins. In TCRdb, the 5' RACE reads were re-called with MiXCR into one record per CDR3 protein. The table lists a few hundred thousand distinct CDR3 sequences, around a tenth of them singletons. The data were also submitted as part of a second study, on yellow fever vaccine responses in identical twins.

Sequenced: PBMCs. The receptors originated from a woman between 18 and 29 years old in good health. The CDR3 runs from the conserved cysteine through the conserved F or W. The order of the fields is clone size, V gene, J gene, D gene, CDR3 protein, CDR3 DNA. D genes are given only for firm matches. Size is stated for part of the rows, as once, few or many counts, or as a class when the clone is expanded.

few	TRBV7-8	TRBJ2-1	TRBD2	CASSFPGLGNEQFF	TGTGCCAGCAGCTTTCCGGGACTAGGCAATGAGCAGTTCTTC
NA	TRBV4-3	TRBJ2-3	NA	CASSQDQGSTDTQYF	TGCGCCAGCAGCCAAGATCAGGGTAGCACAGATACGCAGTATTTT
many	TRBV12-3/TRBV12-4	TRBJ2-7	NA	CASRSRGNEQYF	TGTGCCAGCAGGTCCAGGGGTAACGAGCAGTACTTC
many	TRBV3-1	TRBJ1-2	NA	CASSQDSGVNYGYTF	TGTGCCAGCAGCCAAGATTCGGGGGTTAACTATGGCTACACCTTC
few	TRBV7-2	TRBJ2-4	TRBD2	CASSFLAGPIQYF	TGTGCCAGCAGCTTTTTAGCGGGCCCCATTCAGTACTTC
NA	TRBV6-6	TRBJ2-7	NA	CASSSPGGSEQYF	TGTGCCAGCAGTTCCCCGGGCGGATCAGAGCAGTACTTC
NA	TRBV12-3/TRBV12-4	TRBJ2-1	NA	CASSLGRTHSYNEQFF	TGTGCCAGCAGTTTAGGGCGAACCCACTCCTACAATGAGCAGTTCTTC
few	TRBV29-1	TRBJ2-5	NA	CSVGLFQETQYF	TGCAGCGTTGGGTTGTTCCAAGAGACCCAGTACTTC
few	TRBV7-6	TRBJ2-7	NA	CASSLLSGASYEQYF	TGTGCCAGCAGCTTACTGTCAGGGGCTTCCTACGAGCAGTACTTC
NA	TRBV12-3/TRBV12-4	TRBJ1-6	TRBD1	CASSYPGQVNSPLHF	TGTGCCAGCAGTTATCCGGGACAGGTTAATTCACCCCTCCACTTT
many	TRBV4-1	TRBJ2-2	NA	CASSPADTGELFF	TGCGCCAGCAGCCCTGCAGACACCGGGGAGCTGTTTTTT
NA	TRBV30	TRBJ2-7	NA	CAWSVGGLYEQYF	TGTGCCTGGAGTGTCGGGGGGCTTTACGAGCAGTACTTC
NA	TRBV12-3/TRBV12-4	TRBJ1-1	NA	CASSYLMNTEAFF	TGTGCCAGCAGTTACCTTATGAACACTGAAGCTTTCTTT
NA	TRBV20-1	TRBJ2-3	NA	CSAPKGEGPTDTQYF	TGCAGTGCTCCAAAGGGGGAGGGCCCCACAGATACGCAGTATTTT
few	TRBV29-1	TRBJ1-1	TRBD1	CSVTGGGRVTEAFF	TGCAGCGTGACAGGGGGCGGGAGGGTCACTGAAGCTTTCTTT
NA	TRBV18	TRBJ2-1	TRBD1	CASSPRPSQGARYNEQFF	TGTGCCAGCTCACCACGACCCTCACAGGGGGCGCGATACAATGAGCAGTTCTTC
NA	TRBV6-1	TRBJ2-6	NA	CASKKTPSGANVLTF	TGTGCCAGCAAAAAGACCCCCTCTGGGGCCAACGTCCTGACTTTC
many	TRBV10-3	TRBJ2-2	TRBD1	CAISVGDSSNTGELFF	TGTGCCATCAGTGTAGGGGACAGCTCAAACACCGGGGAGCTGTTTTTT
few	TRBV24-1	TRBJ1-5	TRBD1	CATSEQGNNQPQHF	TGTGCCACCAGTGAACAGGGGAACAATCAGCCCCAGCATTTT
many	TRBV5-1	TRBJ2-2	NA	CASTRVVGELFF	TGCGCCAGTACCCGGGTTGTCGGGGAGCTGTTTTTT
many	TRBV29-1	TRBJ2-7	NA	CSATSMSSYEQYF	TGCAGCGCTACTTCAATGAGCTCCTACGAGCAGTACTTC
many	TRBV6-1	TRBJ2-7	NA	CASRPRGASYEQYF	TGTGCCAGCAGGCCAAGGGGGGCCTCCTACGAGCAGTACTTC
many	TRBV6-5	TRBJ1-1	NA	CASSYSRQSAVGNTEAFF	TGTGCCAGCAGTTACTCGAGGCAGTCAGCGGTAGGGAACACTGAAGCTTTCTTT
NA	TRBV7-8	TRBJ2-7	NA	CASSSLRAHNSYEQYF	TGTGCCAGCAGCTCCCTCCGGGCCCACAACTCCTACGAGCAGTACTTC
NA	TRBV6-2/TRBV6-3	TRBJ2-1	TRBD2	CASRPSGSHNEQFF	TGTGCCAGCAGGCCTAGCGGGAGTCACAATGAGCAGTTCTTC
few	TRBV5-4	TRBJ2-3	NA	CASLSYVDSREADTQYF	TGTGCCAGCCTCTCTTACGTAGACAGCAGGGAAGCAGATACGCAGTATTTT
many	TRBV28	TRBJ2-3	NA	CASRFKRARSTDTQYF	TGTGCCAGCAGGTTTAAGCGAGCACGGTCCACAGATACGCAGTATTTT
few	TRBV21-1	TRBJ2-7	NA	CASSAGEGRSYEQYF	TGTGCCAGCAGTGCAGGGGAGGGTCGGTCCTACGAGCAGTACTTC
few	TRBV29-1	TRBJ2-1	TRBD2	CSVPGLAGGNEQFF	TGCAGCGTCCCCGGACTAGCGGGAGGAAATGAGCAGTTCTTC
few	TRBV12-3/TRBV12-4	TRBJ2-7	NA	CASSLVGLFYEQYF	TGTGCCAGCAGTTTGGTAGGACTCTTCTACGAGCAGTACTTC
few	TRBV28	TRBJ2-1	NA	CASSFGVTGRDEQFF	TGTGCCAGCAGTTTTGGTGTGACAGGGAGGGATGAGCAGTTCTTC
few	TRBV7-2	TRBJ2-3	NA	CASLLDFSTDTQYF	TGTGCCAGCCTCCTGGACTTCTCCACAGATACGCAGTATTTT
few	TRBV7-2	TRBJ2-7	NA	CASSFKGGLPTYEQYF	TGTGCCAGCAGCTTTAAGGGAGGACTCCCTACCTACGAGCAGTACTTC
NA	TRBV7-9	TRBJ2-1	NA	CASSFTGSYNEQFF	TGTGCCAGCAGCTTTACCGGGTCCTACAATGAGCAGTTCTTC
few	TRBV7-2	TRBJ2-2	NA	CASSFTGIGELFF	TGTGCCAGCAGCTTCACGGGGATCGGGGAGCTGTTTTTT
many	TRBV28	TRBJ2-4	NA	CASSLPPGLGAKNIQYF	TGTGCCAGCAGTTTACCGCCGGGGTTAGGCGCCAAAAACATTCAGTACTTC
many	TRBV5-5	TRBJ2-1	NA	CASSLERIPTYNEQFF	TGTGCCAGCAGCTTGGAAAGGATCCCCACCTACAATGAGCAGTTCTTC
few	TRBV4-1	TRBJ2-7	NA	CASSQSNNGAGEQYF	TGCGCCAGCAGCCAATCGAACAACGGGGCGGGGGAGCAGTACTTC
many	TRBV12-3/TRBV12-4	TRBJ2-5	NA	CASSFWAEQETQYF	TGTGCCAGCAGTTTCTGGGCCGAGCAAGAGACCCAGTACTTC
many	TRBV5-1	TRBJ2-7	NA	CASSVWDEYEQYF	TGCGCCAGCAGCGTTTGGGACGAGTACGAGCAGTACTTC
NA	TRBV14	TRBJ2-1	NA	CASSQEIGGQQFF	TGTGCCAGCAGCCAAGAGATCGGGGGCCAGCAGTTCTTC
few	TRBV30	TRBJ2-7	TRBD1	CAWTAGGSNEQYF	TGTGCCTGGACTGCAGGGGGCTCTAACGAGCAGTACTTC
few	TRBV4-2	TRBJ2-7	NA	CASSQPPPGSYEQYF	TGTGCCAGCAGCCAGCCACCCCCGGGATCCTACGAGCAGTACTTC
many	TRBV20-1	TRBJ2-1	NA	CSARGPRESSYNEQFF	TGCAGTGCTAGGGGACCCAGGGAATCTTCCTACAATGAGCAGTTCTTC